Reported below is one T cell receptor (beta chain). This specimen belongs to a study of blood T cell repertoires in COVID-19. About the research overall: Whether acute or convalescent, the COVID-19 samples came from the United States, Italy and Spain.

Germline V lookup: CDR1 SEHNR, CDR2 FQNEAQ (reference sequence). The V end lost 4 bases, the J end lost 1 base, and 5 bases lay between the germline ends. The CDR3 spans 12 residues. Sequencing was performed with immunoSEQ multiplex PCR; in TCRdb, only in-frame clones are kept and a portion is missing. The sample records 300,000 or so clones, roughly 86% being singletons. The specimen sequenced was PBMCs or T cells enriched from blood (not recorded which). The chain has TRBV7-9 and TRBJ2-7; no definite D call. The TCR sequence derives from a woman in her fifties or sixties who had been exposed to COVID-19. CDR3 in DNA: TGTGCCAGCAGCTCCAGATCCTACGAGCAGTACTTC. It encodes CASSSRSYEQYF.